This T cell receptor (beta chain) was captured in a study of human T cells and chemical hapten exposure. Study-level information: Readings were taken at 6 days from patch tests that had applied 0.01% DPC to the upper back. Overall study results and limits: Large CDR3 similarity clusters arose significantly more often from expanded TCRs than from controls.

This clonotype occurred many times. Its cognate antigen is unknown. Described time point: patch test 2, 6 weeks after DPC sensitization. Treatment indicated: therapeutic diphenylcyclopropenone sensitization with weekly scalp DPC. Trimming took off 8 bases at V and 6 bases at J, with 14 bases between the two ends. The CDR3 length is 13 residues. Germline V gene sequence: CDR1 MDHEN, CDR2 SYDVKM. One entry per CDR3 protein, called by TCRdb with MiXCR from the RACE reads. The table includes tens of thousands of distinct CDR3 sequences, around 10% detected once. The genes are TRBV28 and TRBJ1-5, with D possibly TRBD1 on 6 matching bases. This material consisted of whole blood, taken in connection with sensitization to the hapten diphenylcyclopropenone (DPC). The origin of this receptor is a man in his forties or fifties with alopecia areata. Some clones in this sample may be carry-over from other donors' samples. DNA for the CDR3: TGTGCCAGCCTCAACGGGGGGGCTCAGCCCCAGCATTTT. It yields the protein CASLNGGAQPQHF.